This T cell receptor (beta chain) comes out of a study of cytomegalovirus exposure and HLA in healthy donors. Study-wide points: In a later analysis, TCR beta V- and J-gene trimming was associated with a missense DCLRE1C variant.

Primers included in the PCR were 60 Vbeta and 13 Jbeta primers. Method: immunoSEQ multiplex PCR; TCRdb's copy keeps in-frame clones and lacks some. The sample gives over 85,000 clones, around 85% of which show up once; 4.5% to 6.5% is in the top ten. About this clone: Its target is not known.

The receptor was derived from a man in his forties in good health and CMV-seropositive. The source material was PBMCs.

Here the CDR3 DNA reads TGTGCCAGCAGTAGGATAGCGACAGGTTTAAATCAGCCCCAGCATTTT. Its protein product is CASSRIATGLNQPQHF. The rearrangement joins TRBV27 to TRBJ1-5; tentative D call: TRBD1 (6 bases). From germline, CDR1 is MNHEY and CDR2 SMNVEV (reference sequence). V lost 5 bases, J lost 4 bases, and 18 bases lay in between. The CDR3 has 16 amino acids.